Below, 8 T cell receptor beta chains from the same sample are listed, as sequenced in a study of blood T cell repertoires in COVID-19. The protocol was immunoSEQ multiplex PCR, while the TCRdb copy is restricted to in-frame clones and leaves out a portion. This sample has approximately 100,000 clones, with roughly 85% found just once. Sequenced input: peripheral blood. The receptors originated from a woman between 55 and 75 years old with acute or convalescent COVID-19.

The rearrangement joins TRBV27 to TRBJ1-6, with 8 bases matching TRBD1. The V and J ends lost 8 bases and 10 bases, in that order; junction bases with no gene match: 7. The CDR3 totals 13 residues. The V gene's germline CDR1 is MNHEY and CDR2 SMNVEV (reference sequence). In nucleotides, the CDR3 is TGTGCCAGCCGCCCGGACAGGGTCTCACCCCTCCACTTT. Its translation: CASRPDRVSPLHF.

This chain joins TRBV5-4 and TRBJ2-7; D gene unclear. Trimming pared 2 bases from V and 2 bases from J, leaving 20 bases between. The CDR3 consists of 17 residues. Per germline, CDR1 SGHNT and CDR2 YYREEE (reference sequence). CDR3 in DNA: TGTGCCAGCAGCTTCGGCGGCCAAATCACACCTCCCTACGAGCAGTACTTC. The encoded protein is CASSFGGQITPPYEQYF.

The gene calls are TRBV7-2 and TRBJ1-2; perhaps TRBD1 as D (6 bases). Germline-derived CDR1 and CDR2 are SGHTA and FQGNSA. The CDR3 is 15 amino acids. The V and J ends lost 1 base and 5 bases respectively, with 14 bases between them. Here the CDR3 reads CASSLGGQRSYGYTF. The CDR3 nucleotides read TGTGCCAGCAGCTTAGGAGGACAGAGATCTTATGGCTACACCTTC. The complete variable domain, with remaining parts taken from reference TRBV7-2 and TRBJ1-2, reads GAGVSQSPSNKVTEKGKDVELRCDPISGHTALYWYRQSLGQGLEFLIYFQGNSAPDKSGLPSDRFSAERTGGSVSTLTIQRTQQEDSAVYLCASSLGGQRSYGYTFGSGTRLTVV.

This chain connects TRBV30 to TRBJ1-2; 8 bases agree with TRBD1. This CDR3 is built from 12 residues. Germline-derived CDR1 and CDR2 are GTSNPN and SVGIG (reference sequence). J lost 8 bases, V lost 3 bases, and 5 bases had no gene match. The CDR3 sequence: CAWRQGVLGYTF. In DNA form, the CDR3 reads TGTGCCTGGAGACAGGGGGTCCTCGGCTACACCTTC.

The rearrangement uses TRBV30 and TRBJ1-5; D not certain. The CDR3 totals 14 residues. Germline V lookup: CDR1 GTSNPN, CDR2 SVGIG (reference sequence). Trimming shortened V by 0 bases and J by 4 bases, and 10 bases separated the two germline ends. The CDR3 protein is CAWSVAGQNQPQHF. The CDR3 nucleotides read TGTGCCTGGAGTGTAGCGGGCCAGAATCAGCCCCAGCATTTT. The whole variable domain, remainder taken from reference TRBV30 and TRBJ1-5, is SQTIHQWPATLVQPVGSPLSLECTVEGTSNPNLYWYRQAAGRGLQLLFYSVGIGQISSEVPQNLSASRPQDRQFILSSKKLLLSDSGFYLCAWSVAGQNQPQHFGDGTRLSIL.

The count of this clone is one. CDR3 sequence (DNA): TGTGCCAGCAGTTTGGCCCCCAAGGCCGGGGAACTGTTTTTT. This encodes CASSLAPKAGELFF. V gene TRBV27 combines with J gene TRBJ1-4; D gene ambiguous. Germline loops: CDR1 MNHEY, CDR2 SMNVEV (reference sequence). Trimming shortened V by 3 bases and J by 12 bases, and 17 bases separated the two germline ends. This CDR3 has 14 residues.

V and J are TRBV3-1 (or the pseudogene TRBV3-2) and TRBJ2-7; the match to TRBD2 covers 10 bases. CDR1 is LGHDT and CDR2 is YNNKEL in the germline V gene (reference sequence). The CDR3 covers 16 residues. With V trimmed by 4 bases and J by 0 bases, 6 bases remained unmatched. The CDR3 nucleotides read TGTGCCAGCAGCCCGACTAGCGGGCGAAGCTCCTACGAGCAGTACTTC. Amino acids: CASSPTSGRSSYEQYF.

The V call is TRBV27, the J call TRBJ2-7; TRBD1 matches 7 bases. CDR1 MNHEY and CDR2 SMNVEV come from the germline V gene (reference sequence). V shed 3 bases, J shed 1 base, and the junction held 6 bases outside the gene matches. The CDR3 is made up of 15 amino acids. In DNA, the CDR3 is TGTGCCAGCAGTTTCGTGTTGGGACAGTCCTACGAGCAGTACTTC. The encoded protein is CASSFVLGQSYEQYF.